This TCR beta chain was retrieved from a study of glioma-infiltrating T cells. General study findings and limits: Gliomas, especially low-grade, showed above-expected tissue-blood divergence; non-neoplastic patients showed below.

Using RNA template, CDR3s of TCR alpha and beta were amplified with iRepertoire arm-PCR. In TCRdb, the multiplex PCR reads were re-called with MiXCR into one record per CDR3 protein. Of about 45,000 distinct CDR3 sequences listed, about a fifth are singletons. Germline V gives CDR1 MNHEY, CDR2 SMNVEV (reference sequence). The CDR3 spans 12 residues. V gave up 4 bases and J gave up 2 bases, with 5 bases separating them. This clonotype was seen many times. Its cognate antigen is unknown. The chain employs TRBV27 and TRBJ2-5; tentatively, D is TRBD2 (5 bases). The sample taken for sequencing was glioma tissue, nonneoplastic brain tissue, or PBMCs (not recorded which). The TCR originated in a human donor with low-grade glioma or glioblastoma, undergoing nonglioma brain surgery, or in good health (not recorded which). As DNA, the CDR3 is TGTGCCAGCAGTTCGGGACAAGAGACCCAGTACTTC. Translating gives CASSSGQETQYF.